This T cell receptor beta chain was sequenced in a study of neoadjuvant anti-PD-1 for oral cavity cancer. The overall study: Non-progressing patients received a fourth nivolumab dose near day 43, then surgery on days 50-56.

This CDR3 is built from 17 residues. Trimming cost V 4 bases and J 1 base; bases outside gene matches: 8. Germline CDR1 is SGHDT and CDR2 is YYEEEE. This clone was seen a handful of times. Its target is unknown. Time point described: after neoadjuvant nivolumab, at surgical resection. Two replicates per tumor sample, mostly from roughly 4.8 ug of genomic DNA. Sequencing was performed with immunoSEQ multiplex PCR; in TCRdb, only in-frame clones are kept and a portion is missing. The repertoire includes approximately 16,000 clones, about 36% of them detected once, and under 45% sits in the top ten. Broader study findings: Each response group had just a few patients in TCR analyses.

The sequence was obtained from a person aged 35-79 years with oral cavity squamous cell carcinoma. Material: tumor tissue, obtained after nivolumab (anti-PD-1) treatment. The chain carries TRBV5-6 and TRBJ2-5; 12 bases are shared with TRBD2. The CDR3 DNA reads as TGTGCCAGCAGCGCATCACTAGCGGGGGGAGTCCAAGAGACCCAGTACTTC. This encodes CASSASLAGGVQETQYF.